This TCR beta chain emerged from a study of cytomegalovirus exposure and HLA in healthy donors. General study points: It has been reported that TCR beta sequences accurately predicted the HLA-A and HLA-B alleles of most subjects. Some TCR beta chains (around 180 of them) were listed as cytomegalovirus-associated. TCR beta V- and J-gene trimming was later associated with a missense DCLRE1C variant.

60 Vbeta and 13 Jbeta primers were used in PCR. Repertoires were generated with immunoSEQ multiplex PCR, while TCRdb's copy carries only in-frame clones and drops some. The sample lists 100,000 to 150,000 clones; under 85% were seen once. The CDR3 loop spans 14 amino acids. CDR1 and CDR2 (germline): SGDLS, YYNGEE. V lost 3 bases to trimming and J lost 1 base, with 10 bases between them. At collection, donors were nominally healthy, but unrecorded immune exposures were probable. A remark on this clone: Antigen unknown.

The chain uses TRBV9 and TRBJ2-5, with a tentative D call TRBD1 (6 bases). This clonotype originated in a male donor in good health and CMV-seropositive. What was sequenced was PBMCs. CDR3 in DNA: TGTGCCAGCAGCGAAAGGACAGTCCAAGAGACCCAGTACTTC. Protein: CASSERTVQETQYF.